What follows is one T cell receptor (beta chain) and its context. These data originate in a study of TIL therapy for anti-PD-1-resistant metastatic lung cancer. This CDR3 has 16 amino acids. V lost 4 bases and J lost 0, with 12 bases in between. Germline V lookup: CDR1 SGHNT, CDR2 YENEEA. Time point reported: pre-treatment sample, taken before nivolumab and TIL therapy. The immunoSEQ assay was v3. Data came from immunoSEQ multiplex PCR; TCRdb stores just in-frame clones and leaves some out. The sample records just over 20,000 clones, 60% to 85% being singletons. This sequence was found in a person between 25 and 79 years old with non-small cell lung cancer. The source material was blood, sampled at baseline. The chain employs TRBV11-3 and TRBJ2-2; tentatively, D is TRBD1 (6 bases). CDR3 sequence reads: CASSSGQPANTGELFF. For the CDR3, the DNA is TGTGCCAGCAGCTCCGGACAGCCGGCGAACACCGGGGAGCTGTTTTTT.